The present TCR beta chain was sequenced within a study of Graves' ophthalmopathy and Graves' hyperthyroidism (dated by TCRdb to the late 2010s). A note on the overall study: Peripheral blood samples were taken at the time of initial diagnosis, before any treatment was given. The study used signatures of the TCR beta repertoire to tell Graves' ophthalmopathy apart from Graves' hyperthyroidism and to predict which patients would progress to ophthalmopathy. In five or six hyperthyroidism patients, the T-cell repertoire of thyroid tissue was compared with the T-cell repertoire of blood. An independent validation cohort was composed of around 19 hyperthyroidism patients and 17 patients who later progressed from hyperthyroidism to ophthalmopathy. In total, 135 blood samples were TCR-sequenced: some 40 ophthalmopathy, around 75 hyperthyroidism and some 17 hyperthyroidism-to-ophthalmopathy patients. After sampling, hyperthyroidism patients received methimazole starting at 30 mg daily, and ophthalmopathy patients received high-dose intravenous methylprednisolone. To explore V-J signatures that distinguish ophthalmopathy from hyperthyroidism, a discovery set of about a hundred patients was enrolled, made up of approximately 45 with ophthalmopathy and roughly 57 with stable hyperthyroidism.

Ophthalmopathy patients were characterized by moderately to severely active disease, a Clinical Activity Score of at least 3, a NOSPECS grade of at least 4, and a disease duration under 3 months. Patients with other autoimmune diseases, uncontrolled infections, pregnancy or lactation were excluded from the study. Clinical symptoms, serum thyroxine, TRAb, thyroid ultrasound and orbital computed tomography were used for diagnosis. Ficoll-Paque density gradient centrifugation was used to isolate PBMCs from around 10 ml of fresh peripheral blood. Total RNA was extracted with Trizol reagent and quality-checked on an Agilent 2100 Bioanalyzer. The CDR3 goes from the cysteine to the phenylalanine over 15 residues. Kept here is only the CDR3 DNA, which spans 45 bases and is read in frame from base 1. CDR1 MDHEN and CDR2 SYDVKM are derived from the germline V gene. V gives up 3 bases and J gives up 5 bases, and the segment between their germline ends measures 13 bases.

The study at large found these results: Sample size was not predetermined statistically, and investigators were not blinded to group allocation. Among expanded thyroid clonotypes with frequency above 0.001, most also showed up in blood, which suggests that blood repertoires may reflect the thyroid immune response. In validation, the model predicted ophthalmopathy progression with about 64% sensitivity and roughly 72% specificity; 12 predicted patients were CT-confirmed with GO in a median of approximately 6.5 months. The 13-signature model separated ophthalmopathy from stable hyperthyroidism with approximately 90% sensitivity and around 84% specificity in cross-validation, and 80%/75% in the test set.

This clonotype was counted at least ten times. Its antigen is not yet known. No per-base quality is available; no much larger clone lies one base away. For repertoire sequencing, the TCR beta CDR3 regions were amplified from RNA transcripts. The first round of RT-PCR was done with HTBI primers and the Qiagen OneStep RT-PCR kit, and was followed by a second round of multiplex PCR, then size selection and purification. Sequencing of the libraries was carried out on an Illumina HiSeq2000 in paired-end mode with 100 bp reads. Concerning the study's data processing: Reads were processed with SOAPnuke, discarding reads with adapters, uncalled bases, mean Phred below 15, or no exact constant-primer or identifier match. COPE v1.2.5 was used to merge the high-quality paired reads. Clonotypes were defined as unique nucleotide sequences and were aligned to IMGT TRB V, D and J references using MiTCR v1.1. Analysis was restricted to V-J combinations with a frequency above 0.0001, which covered 99.2% of repertoires. For each V-J combination, a TCR clonal expansion and chaos score was defined as the ratio of F50 clonal expansion to chaos observed in the TCRdist matrix. Welch's t-statistics and random forest were used to reduce features to more than ten V-J combinations, which were fed into a naive Bayes classifier. The Morisita-Horn index was used to measure how similar the thyroid and blood repertoires were. Using fastp trimming at Q25 and MiXCR clonotype assembly, TCRdb reanalyzed the public sequencing data and kept in-frame beta chains. Rows are unified per CDR3 protein, each entry keeping the most common DNA and genes. The V and J calls and clone size come from TCRdb's table, not from the authors' own analysis. The sample profile shows under 350,000 distinct CDR3 sequences; about a sixth of them were found once. The ten top clones hold 9% to 15% of the sample.

This sequence was found in an adult man with Graves' ophthalmopathy. Sample: peripheral blood. The V and J genes are TRBV28 and TRBJ2-2; the best D guess is TRBD1, with 6 bases matching. The nucleotide sequence is TGTGCCAGCAGTTTTCCTACAGGGAGAACCGGGGAGCTGTTTTTT. The encoded protein is CASSFPTGRTGELFF.